This TCR beta chain came from a study of T cell repertoires in cytomegalovirus infection. Background on the study: Public TCR beta signatures were indicative of both CMV infection and a matching HLA type. Study outcomes and limitations: What dominated the ex vivo response were HLA-C-restricted CMV-specific TCR beta clonotypes.

From the reads, TCRdb called clonotypes with MiXCR, one entry per CDR3 protein. The sample carries around 180,000 distinct CDR3 sequences, approximately 19% recorded once. The CDR3 length is 12 residues. Trimming took off 3 bases at V and 4 bases at J, with 9 bases between the two ends. CDR1 is DFQATT, CDR2 SNEGSKA, per germline (reference sequence). This clonotype was detected a few times. What it recognizes is unknown. The sequencing input was PBMCs. The clonotype was recovered from a human donor in good health (CMV status not recorded). Some clones in this sample may be carry-over from other donors' samples. The V call is TRBV20-1, the J call TRBJ1-1; no reliable D call. The CDR3 nucleotides read TGCAGTGCTAGTCTGGGTTCCACTGAAGCTTTCTTT. Translation: CSASLGSTEAFF.